A selection of T cell receptor beta chains follows, all from one sample in a study of blood T cell repertoires in COVID-19. TCRdb's copy holds only in-frame clones and misses some; the assay was immunoSEQ multiplex PCR. The sample gives about 34,000 clones, more than 65% of which show up once; about 3% is in the top ten. Source material: peripheral blood. Source of these receptors: a man in his sixties or seventies with COVID-19, enrolled during active disease. Both conserved end residues are part of each CDR3. Fields, in order: J gene, V gene, CDR3 protein.

>TRBJ1-4|TRBV6-5
CASSSDSNEKLFF
>TRBJ2-7|TRBV14
CASSQAQSRHYEQYF
>TRBJ1-2|TRBV11-1
CASSEAGTVGGYTF
>TRBJ2-7|TRBV28
CASRGGGAREEQYF
>TRBJ2-7|TRBV7-9
CASSPWDTSYEQYF
>TRBJ2-1|TRBV7-9
CASSLIEASYNEQFF
>TRBJ1-5|TRBV28
CASSLRDRDGQPQHF
>TRBJ1-1|TRBV19
CASRNGGLNTEAFF
>TRBJ1-2|TRBV14
CASSPGQGSYGYTF
>TRBJ2-1|TRBV4-2
CASSQTGTGGNEQFF
>TRBJ1-3|TRBV29-1
CSVLGLYSGNTIYF
>TRBJ2-5|TRBV6-5
CASRPTLEETQYF
>TRBJ2-5|TRBV28
CASSFIGGQETQYF
>TRBJ2-2|TRBV19
CASSIDEWSAANTGELFF
>TRBJ1-2|TRBV19
CASSNRGRDGYTF
>TRBJ1-1|TRBV28
CASKGRAGNTEAFF
>TRBJ1-5|TRBV7-9
CASSSTGDGQPQHF
>TRBJ1-2|TRBV6-5
CASSPRDRDSGTF
>TRBJ1-1|TRBV7-2
CASSTWTASNTEAFF